The subject of this entry is one T cell receptor beta chain. Its antigen is unidentified. The CDR3 length is 14 residues. Germline CDR1 reads SGHDN; CDR2 reads FVKESK. The V and J ends lost 4 bases and 1 base respectively, with 10 bases between them. These data belong to a study of T cell responses to AZD1222 COVID-19 vaccine. Study-level findings and limits: Possibly, clonal diversity was underestimated; donors were largely white British and included more females.

Assay: immunoSEQ multiplex PCR; the TCRdb copy retains only in-frame clones and omits some. The sample lists about 130,000 clones, 75% to 90% occurring once. This chain uses TRBV14 with TRBJ1-2; D gene unclear. This clonotype was obtained from an adult in good health. Specimen: peripheral blood, collected on day 0 of AZD1222 vaccination. The CDR3 here is CASSPWTDNYGYTF. The CDR3 bases are TGTGCCAGCAGCCCCTGGACGGATAACTATGGCTACACCTTC.